Sequencing of this TCR beta chain was carried out in a study of OX40 agonist ivuxolimab in advanced cancers. Points from the study as a whole: On average, CD8+ T cells had more expanded clones than CD4+. Patients who responded partially at 0.1-3.0 mg/kg showed clonal expansion ranking among the lowest.

Autoimmune disease history or systemic immunosuppression led to patients being barred. The CDR3 spans 15 residues. CDR1 and CDR2 (germline): ENHRY, SYGVKD. With 10 bases clipped from V and 4 bases from J, the junction kept 9 bases outside the gene matches. Libraries were prepared by immunoSEQ multiplex PCR; TCRdb keeps only in-frame clonotypes and omits some of them. The sample includes about 57,000 clones, over 75% seen only once; the top ten take approximately 4.5%. A word on this clone: Its target is not known.

This chain joins TRBV10-3 and TRBJ1-6; 8 positions agree with TRBD1. The specimen comprised CD4+ or CD8+ T cells sorted from blood, sampled in a trial of the OX40 agonist ivuxolimab. The sequence derives from an adult with an advanced solid tumor such as melanoma, head and neck, liver or kidney cancer. CDR3 residues: CATQGTGEYNSPLHF. CDR3 in DNA: TGTGCCACCCAAGGGACAGGAGAATATAATTCACCCCTCCACTTT.